The 31 T cell receptor beta chains below all came from one sample that was sequenced in a study of T cell repertoires in cytomegalovirus infection (dated 2019 in TCRdb). TCRdb records Illumina HiSeq 1500 as the sequencer. The public reads were run again by TCRdb, first through fastp at Q25 and then through MiXCR, and only productive beta chains were kept. Each CDR3 protein appears once, grouped with its most common genes and DNA. The sample table shows 200,000 to 300,000 distinct CDR3 sequences, and approximately 9% are seen once. The ten largest account for around 15% of the sample. The sequenced material came from PBMCs. These receptors originate from a human donor in good health (CMV status not recorded). Some clones in this sample may be carry-over from other donors' samples.

This clonotype was observed many times. For the CDR3, the DNA is TGTGCCAGCAGCCCGGGACTCGGTGGGGGCATTCAGTACTTC. It translates to CASSPGLGGGIQYF. The rearrangement joins TRBV7-2 to TRBJ2-4; maybe TRBD2 (6 bases). Germline CDR1 reads SGHTA; CDR2 reads FQGNSA. The CDR3 length is 14 residues. V lost 5 bases, J lost 9 bases, and 17 bases lay in between.

This clonotype appeared a few times. The chain employs TRBV7-6 and TRBJ2-7, with 9 bases matching TRBD1. The CDR3 spans 16 residues. After removal of 4 bases from V and 5 bases from J, the junction contained 12 bases not matched to a gene. Germline lookup yields CDR1 SGHVS and CDR2 FNYEAQ. CDR3: CASSSRGGTGTHEQYF. The CDR3, as DNA: TGTGCCAGCAGCTCGCGAGGGGGGACAGGGACCCACGAGCAGTACTTC.

This clonotype was recorded once. CDR3 nucleotides: TGTGCCAGCAGCTTCCGGACAGGGAGGGTTTCTGGGGCCAACGTCCTGACTTTC. Protein sequence: CASSFRTGRVSGANVLTF. The chain employs TRBV7-2 and TRBJ2-6; TRBD1 might be the D (8 bases). V lost 3 bases and J lost 1, with 16 bases in between. CDR1 SGHTA and CDR2 FQGNSA come from the germline V gene. There are 18 residues in the CDR3. Complete variable domain (other parts from reference TRBV7-2 and TRBJ2-6): GAGVSQSPSNKVTEKGKDVELRCDPISGHTALYWYRQSLGQGLEFLIYFQGNSAPDKSGLPSDRFSAERTGGSVSTLTIQRTQQEDSAVYLCASSFRTGRVSGANVLTFGAGSRLTVL.

The rearrangement joins TRBV2 to TRBJ1-1; possible D gene TRBD1, 5 bases. Per the germline V gene, CDR1 is SNHLY and CDR2 is FYNNEI. The CDR3 runs to 15 residues. V gave up 3 bases and J gave up 3 bases, with 14 bases separating them. The CDR3 DNA follows: TGTGCCAGCAGTGAGGGGGGGGGACGGGACACTGAAGCTTTCTTT. It encodes CASSEGGGRDTEAFF.

This clonotype was recorded at least ten times. V usage is TRBV7-6 and J usage is TRBJ2-1; 9 bases are shared with TRBD2. Germline lookup yields CDR1 SGHVS and CDR2 FNYEAQ. The CDR3 consists of 18 residues. V trimming: 2 bases; J trimming: 5 bases; junction bases outside the gene matches: 13. In DNA form, the CDR3 reads TGTGCCAGCAGCTTAATCCGAGGTGGCGGGAGGGCTGACAATGAGCAGTTCTTC. Translating it yields CASSLIRGGGRADNEQFF.

This clonotype has at least ten counts. The chain uses TRBV5-1 and TRBJ1-1; D is uncertain. V was pared by 4 bases and J by 0 bases, with 16 bases between. Germline lookup yields CDR1 SGHRS and CDR2 YFSETQ. The CDR3 has 16 residues. The CDR3 DNA sequence: TGCGCCAGCAGCCTCATCCGGACGGCCCTGAACACTGAAGCTTTCTTT. This sequence encodes CASSLIRTALNTEAFF. Variable domain in full (rest from reference TRBV5-1 and TRBJ1-1): KAGVTQTPRYLIKTRGQQVTLSCSPISGHRSVSWYQQTPGQGLQFLFEYFSETQRNKGNFPGRFSGRQFSNSRSEMNVSTLELGDSALYLCASSLIRTALNTEAFFGQGTRLTVV.

As regards this clonotype: A clone one base away is much larger, so this may be a read error. CDR3 loop: CASSRDRGSYEQYF. The CDR3 DNA follows: TGTGCCAGCAGCCGCGACAGGGGCTCCTACGAGCAGTACTTC. The chain couples TRBV7-2 to TRBJ2-7, with TRBD1 matching over 8 bases. CDR3 length: 14 residues. V was clipped by 5 bases and J by 0 bases; unmatched bases: 3. Germline CDR1 and CDR2: SGHTA and FQGNSA.

V gene TRBV15 combines with J gene TRBJ1-1; D is uncertain. The CDR3 contains 16 residues. Germline CDR1 is LNHNV and CDR2 is YYDKDF (reference sequence). V was trimmed by 2 bases and J by 0 bases, leaving 13 bases between them. The CDR3 loop is CATSRQASLMNTEAFF. The CDR3 DNA reads TGTGCCACCAGCAGACAGGCATCCCTCATGAACACTGAAGCTTTCTTT. The full variable domain, completed using reference TRBV15 and TRBJ1-1, is DAMVIQNPRYQVTQFGKPVTLSCSQTLNHNVMYWYQQKSSQAPKLLFHYYDKDFNNEADTPDNFQSRRPNTSFCFLDIRSPGLGDTAMYLCATSRQASLMNTEAFFGQGTRLTVV.

This clonotype was seen more than once but under ten times. This chain links TRBV5-8 with TRBJ2-1; no definite D call. This CDR3 has 14 residues. Germline CDR1 SGHTS, CDR2 YDEGEE. Trimming cost V 0 bases and J 9 bases, with 13 bases left between them. The CDR3 bases are TGTGCCAGCAGCTTGGCCGAAGGATGGGCTGAGCAGTTCTTC. It encodes CASSLAEGWAEQFF.

In its sample, this clonotype was seen many times. The rearrangement uses TRBV7-8 and TRBJ2-7; TRBD2 agrees at 7 bases. The germline gives CDR1 SGHVS, CDR2 FQNEAQ. V shed 5 bases and J 0 bases; nucleotides not matched to a gene: 13. The CDR3 spans 17 residues. CDR3 protein: CASSRSRLAASSYEQYF. The DNA for the CDR3 is TGTGCCAGCAGCCGTAGTAGGCTAGCGGCTTCCTCCTACGAGCAGTACTTC.

This clonotype was picked up many times. This sequence joins TRBV7-2 and TRBJ2-1; maybe TRBD1 (6 bases). CDR1 and CDR2 (germline): SGHTA, FQGNSA. The CDR3 extends over 15 amino acids. The ends were cut back, 7 bases at V and 0 bases at J, with 13 bases in the middle. The CDR3 region is CASKWDTSSYNEQFF. Written as DNA, the CDR3 is TGTGCCAGCAAATGGGACACGAGCTCCTACAATGAGCAGTTCTTC.

Ten or more counts support this clonotype. The chain employs TRBV7-6 and TRBJ2-3; 12 bases map to TRBD2. The CDR3 runs to 18 residues. CDR1 SGHVS and CDR2 FNYEAQ come from the germline V gene. Losses at the gene ends were 2 bases for V and 6 bases for J; bases not matched to a gene: 12. The CDR3, as DNA: TGTGCCAGCAGCTTAAGGACACCTAGCGGGGGGGTCAGGGATACGCAGTATTTT. This translates into CASSLRTPSGGVRDTQYF. Full variable domain (rest looked up from reference TRBV7-6 and TRBJ2-3): GAGVSQSPRYKVTKRGQDVALRCDPISGHVSLYWYRQALGQGPEFLTYFNYEAQQDKSGLPNDRFSAERPEGSISTLTIQRTEQRDSAMYRCASSLRTPSGGVRDTQYFGPGTRLTVL.

This clonotype was observed at least ten times. The CDR3 coding sequence is TGTGCCAGCAGCTTAGGTTTAAGAGGACTAACCACCGGGGAGCTGTTTTTT. It is translated as CASSLGLRGLTTGELFF. The chain couples TRBV11-2 to TRBJ2-2, with D perhaps matching TRBD2 (6 bases). Trimming removed 1 base at V and 4 bases at J, with 16 bases between. This CDR3 has 17 residues. CDR1 is SGHAT, CDR2 FQNNGV, per germline.

This clonotype showed up many times. The chain combines TRBV7-8 with TRBJ2-1; D not certain. In germline, CDR1 is SGHVS, CDR2 FQNEAQ. The ends were cut back, 1 base at V and 4 bases at J, with 11 bases in the middle. The CDR3 runs to 15 residues. The CDR3 loop reads CASSLEEDTYNEQFF. DNA of the CDR3: TGTGCCAGCAGCTTAGAGGAAGACACTTACAATGAGCAGTTCTTC.

The chain combines TRBV20-1 with TRBJ1-1; D call uncertain. Trimming pared 0 bases from V and 1 base from J, leaving 9 bases between. Germline lookup yields CDR1 DFQATT and CDR2 SNEGSKA (reference sequence). This CDR3 has 14 residues. CDR3: CSAREGGKNTEAFF. For the CDR3, the DNA is TGCAGTGCTAGAGAGGGCGGTAAGAACACTGAAGCTTTCTTT.

The chain is built from TRBV7-3 and TRBJ1-6; possibly TRBD1 for D (6 bases). Germline CDR1 SGHTA, CDR2 FQGTGA. V was trimmed by 6 bases and J by 11 bases, leaving 14 bases between them. The CDR3 runs 13 residues. CDR3 in DNA: TGTGCCAGCAGTCGAGGGGGGGGTACACCCCTCCACTTT. The encoded protein is CASSRGGGTPLHF.

The chain links TRBV19 to TRBJ1-1; tentatively, D is TRBD1 (5 bases). The CDR3 is 15 residues long. CDR1 is LNHDA, CDR2 SQIVND, per germline (reference sequence). Deletions cut 5 bases from V and 0 bases from J, with 13 bases between. CDR3 sequence reads: CASSLPGQVNTEAFF. In DNA form, the CDR3 reads TGTGCCAGTAGTCTCCCGGGGCAGGTGAACACTGAAGCTTTCTTT. Full variable domain (remainder filled in from reference TRBV19 and TRBJ1-1): DGGITQSPKYLFRKEGQNVTLSCEQNLNHDAMYWYRQDPGQGLRLIYYSQIVNDFQKGDIAEGYSVSREKKESFPLTVTSAQKNPTAFYLCASSLPGQVNTEAFFGQGTRLTVV.

This clonotype was recorded many times. J is TRBJ2-1 and V is TRBV7-8; possibly TRBD2 for D (7 bases). Germline V gene sequence: CDR1 SGHVS, CDR2 FQNEAQ. V lost 5 bases, J lost 6 bases, and 23 bases lay in between. The CDR3 length is 17 residues. CDR3 in amino acids: CASSPHGGERGRNEQFF. The DNA for the CDR3 is TGTGCCAGCAGCCCCCATGGGGGCGAGCGGGGCCGCAATGAGCAGTTCTTC.

Ten or more counts support this clonotype. The CDR3 protein is CASSLAGMFLGELFF. DNA of the CDR3: TGTGCCAGCAGCTTGGCAGGGATGTTCTTGGGGGAGCTGTTTTTT. The chain couples TRBV7-8 to TRBJ2-2, with D perhaps matching TRBD1 (5 bases). The ends were cut back, 3 bases at V and 8 bases at J, with 16 bases in the middle. This CDR3 is built from 15 residues. The germline gives CDR1 SGHVS, CDR2 FQNEAQ.

The CDR3 is CASSRDRDANYGYTF. Here the CDR3 DNA reads TGTGCCAGCAGCCGGGACAGAGATGCTAACTATGGCTACACCTTC. The chain combines TRBV11-2 with TRBJ1-2; 7 bases match TRBD1. The CDR3 contains 15 residues. The germline gives CDR1 SGHAT, CDR2 FQNNGV. The J segment lost 0 bases and the V segment lost 5 bases, leaving 6 bases of the junction unmatched.

Many counts were recorded for this clonotype. This chain joins TRBV11-2 and TRBJ2-7, with D possibly being TRBD2 (6 bases). This CDR3 contains 14 residues. Germline CDR1 and CDR2: SGHAT and FQNNGV. V dropped 5 bases and J dropped 4 bases, with 15 bases sitting between them. CDR3 sequence reads: CASSATGSRYEQYF. The CDR3 DNA follows: TGTGCCAGCAGCGCTACCGGGAGCCGATACGAGCAGTACTTC. Complete variable domain (other parts from reference TRBV11-2 and TRBJ2-7): EAGVAQSPRYKIIEKRQSVAFWCNPISGHATLYWYQQILGQGPKLLIQFQNNGVVDDSQLPKDRFSAERLKGVDSTLKIQPAKLEDSAVYLCASSATGSRYEQYFGPGTRLTVT.

This clonotype was observed at least ten times. This chain uses TRBV4-1 with TRBJ2-5; D ambiguous. CDR3 length: 12 residues. The germline V gene encodes CDR1 MGHRA and CDR2 YSYEKL. V lost 3 bases and J lost 4, with 6 bases in between. This CDR3 is CASSHPRETQYF. DNA for the CDR3: TGCGCCAGCAGCCACCCCAGAGAGACCCAGTACTTC.

This clonotype has a count of ten or more. The chain uses TRBV11-3 and TRBJ2-7, with D perhaps being TRBD1 or TRBD2 (5 bases each). Trimming took 3 bases from V and 0 from J, leaving 9 bases between them. This CDR3 region has 14 residues. Looked up from germline, CDR1 is SGHNT and CDR2 is YENEEA. CDR3 sequence reads: CASSLGPSSYEQYF. DNA of the CDR3: TGTGCCAGCAGCTTGGGACCATCCTCCTACGAGCAGTACTTC.

The gene calls are TRBV7-2 and TRBJ1-1; D uncertain. V was clipped by 2 bases and J by 7 bases, with 8 bases between them. This CDR3 comprises 12 residues. CDR1 and CDR2 from the germline V gene are SGHTA and FQGNSA. CDR3 sequence reads: CASSLTAYEAFF. The CDR3 region has the DNA TGTGCCAGCAGCTTAACGGCTTATGAAGCTTTCTTT. Full variable domain (rest looked up from reference TRBV7-2 and TRBJ1-1): GAGVSQSPSNKVTEKGKDVELRCDPISGHTALYWYRQSLGQGLEFLIYFQGNSAPDKSGLPSDRFSAERTGGSVSTLTIQRTQQEDSAVYLCASSLTAYEAFFGQGTRLTVV.

The chain uses TRBV11-2 and TRBJ2-5; 8 bases match TRBD2. Germline V CDR1 and CDR2: SGHAT, FQNNGV. This CDR3 comprises 17 residues. With 3 bases clipped from V and 1 base from J, the junction kept 10 bases outside the gene matches. The CDR3 reads CASSFTFSGGPQETQYF. CDR3 in DNA: TGTGCCAGCAGCTTTACTTTTTCGGGAGGGCCCCAAGAGACCCAGTACTTC.

This clonotype has a count of ten or more. The chain employs TRBV28 and TRBJ1-1; D unresolved. The length of the CDR3 is 13 residues. The V gene lost 3 bases and the J gene lost 6 bases, with 11 bases spanning the gap. Per germline, CDR1 MDHEN and CDR2 SYDVKM. CDR3 amino acids: CASSFVRSSEAFF. CDR3 DNA sequence: TGTGCCAGCAGTTTTGTACGCAGCTCTGAAGCTTTCTTT.

This clonotype appeared many times. The CDR3: CASSSPLGQGAQTQYF. The DNA for the CDR3 is TGTGCCAGCAGCTCCCCCCTAGGGCAGGGGGCCCAGACCCAGTACTTC. V usage is TRBV7-2 and J usage is TRBJ2-5; 8 bases fit TRBD1. Germline loops: CDR1 SGHTA, CDR2 FQGNSA. After removal of 4 bases from V and 6 bases from J, the junction contained 13 bases not matched to a gene. The CDR3 runs 16 residues.

This clonotype has at least ten counts. The rearrangement joins TRBV7-2 to TRBJ1-1; D is unclear. CDR3 length: 13 residues. The germline CDR1 and CDR2 sequences are SGHTA and FQGNSA. Trimming cost V 4 bases and J 8 bases, with 14 bases left between them. CDR3 nucleotides: TGTGCCAGCAGCTCCCGGCGGGCCAGGGAAGCTTTCTTT. Translation: CASSSRRAREAFF.

This clonotype was counted many times. The gene calls are TRBV7-2 and TRBJ2-7, with 10 nucleotides matching TRBD2. Germline CDR1 reads SGHTA; CDR2 reads FQGNSA. This CDR3 has 18 amino acids. J lost 4 bases, V lost 5 bases, and 17 bases had no gene match. CDR3 residues: CASSPLGLARGRAYEQYF. DNA of the CDR3: TGTGCCAGCAGCCCGTTGGGACTAGCGCGGGGTCGGGCTTACGAGCAGTACTTC.

The CDR3 sequence: CASSEQGVVYGYTF. For the CDR3, the DNA is TGTGCCAGCAGCGAGCAGGGGGTCGTCTATGGCTACACCTTC. The rearrangement joins TRBV7-2 to TRBJ1-2; TRBD1 matches 7 bases. CDR3 length: 14 amino acids. Germline assignment: CDR1 SGHTA and CDR2 FQGNSA. V lost 5 bases and J lost 4; bases outside the gene matches: 7.

This clonotype was counted ten times or more. The chain combines TRBV7-2 with TRBJ2-5; no firm D call. The V gene's germline CDR1 is SGHTA and CDR2 FQGNSA. This CDR3 spans 12 amino acids. V gave up 1 base and J gave up 4 bases, with 4 bases separating them. The CDR3: CASSLVGETQYF. Here the CDR3 DNA reads TGTGCCAGCAGCTTAGTCGGAGAGACCCAGTACTTC.